This TCR beta chain was retrieved from a study of human T cells and chemical hapten exposure. Study at large: Sensitization involved placing 2% DPC onto a roughly 2 cm by roughly 2 cm region of upper inner arm skin. Study observations and caveats: Given that the donors had alopecia, their immune response may differ from that seen in healthy people. Sensitizing to DPC left TCRs with a frequency above 1 in 1000 unaltered.

Germline V gene data show CDR1 as MNHEY and CDR2 as SVGEGT. The CDR3 extends over 13 amino acids. V gave up 2 bases and J gave up 4 bases, with 7 bases separating them. This clonotype was counted ten times or more. The antigen is undetermined. From the RACE reads, TCRdb called clonotypes with MiXCR, one entry per CDR3 protein. The sample includes about 190,000 distinct CDR3 sequences, under 25% seen only once; the top ten take 2% to 2.5%. Stated time point: patch test 3, about 24 weeks after DPC sensitization. Specified treatment: therapeutic diphenylcyclopropenone sensitization with weekly scalp DPC. Total RNA was isolated from unfractionated whole blood.

This TCR came from a middle-aged woman with alopecia areata. Some clones in this sample may be carry-over from other donors' samples. The sequenced sample was whole blood, obtained in connection with sensitization to the hapten diphenylcyclopropenone (DPC). V and J are TRBV6-2 or TRBV6-3 and TRBJ2-3; D ambiguous. Here the CDR3 DNA reads TGTGCCAGCAGTTACGGGTCCCCAGATACGCAGTATTTT. This sequence encodes CASSYGSPDTQYF.